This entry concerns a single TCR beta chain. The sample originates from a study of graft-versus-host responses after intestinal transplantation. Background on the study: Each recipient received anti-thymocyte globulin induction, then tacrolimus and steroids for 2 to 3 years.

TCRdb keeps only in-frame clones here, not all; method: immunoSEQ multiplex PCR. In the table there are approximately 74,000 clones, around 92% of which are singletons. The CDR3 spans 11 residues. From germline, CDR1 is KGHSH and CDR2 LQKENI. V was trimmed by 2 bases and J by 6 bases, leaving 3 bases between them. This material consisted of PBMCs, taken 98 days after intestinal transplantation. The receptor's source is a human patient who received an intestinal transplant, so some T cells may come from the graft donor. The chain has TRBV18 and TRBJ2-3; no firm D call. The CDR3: CASSPSDTQYF. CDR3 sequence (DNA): TGTGCCAGCTCACCAAGTGATACGCAGTATTTT.